A single T cell receptor beta chain is shown here with its context. Its antigen remains unknown. From germline, CDR1 is SEHNR and CDR2 FQNEAQ (reference sequence). This CDR3 is 13 amino acids long. V shed 3 bases and J shed 0 bases, with 3 bases lying between them. Healthy individuals who donated bone marrow served as the donors. The entry originates in a study of cytomegalovirus exposure and HLA in healthy donors. Overall study findings and caveats: In vitro experiments confirmed that three CMV-associated chains were specific for CMV antigens. A cluster of highly shared sequence variants was likely a sequencing artifact.

Primers included in the PCR were 60 Vbeta and 13 Jbeta primers. TCRdb keeps only in-frame clones here, not all; method: immunoSEQ multiplex PCR. The sample carries fewer than 250,000 clones, roughly 75% recorded once. This clonotype was obtained from a young man in good health and CMV-seropositive. Source material: PBMCs. The V gene is TRBV7-9, the J gene TRBJ1-5, with unresolved D. The CDR3 region is CASSFYSNQPQHF. The CDR3 region has the DNA TGTGCCAGCAGCTTTTATAGCAATCAGCCCCAGCATTTT.